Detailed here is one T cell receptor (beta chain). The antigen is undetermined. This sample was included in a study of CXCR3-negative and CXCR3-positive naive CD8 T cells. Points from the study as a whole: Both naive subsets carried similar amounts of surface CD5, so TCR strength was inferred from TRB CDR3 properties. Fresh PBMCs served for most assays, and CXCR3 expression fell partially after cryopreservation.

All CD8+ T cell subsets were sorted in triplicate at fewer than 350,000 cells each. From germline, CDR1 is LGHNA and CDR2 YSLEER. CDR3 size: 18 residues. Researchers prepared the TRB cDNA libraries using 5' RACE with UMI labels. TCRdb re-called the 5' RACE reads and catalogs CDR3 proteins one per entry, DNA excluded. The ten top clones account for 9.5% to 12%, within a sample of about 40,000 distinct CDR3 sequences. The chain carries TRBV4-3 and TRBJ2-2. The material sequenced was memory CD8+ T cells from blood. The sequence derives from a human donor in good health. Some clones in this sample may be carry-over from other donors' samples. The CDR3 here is CASSQDLGRWGNTGELFF.